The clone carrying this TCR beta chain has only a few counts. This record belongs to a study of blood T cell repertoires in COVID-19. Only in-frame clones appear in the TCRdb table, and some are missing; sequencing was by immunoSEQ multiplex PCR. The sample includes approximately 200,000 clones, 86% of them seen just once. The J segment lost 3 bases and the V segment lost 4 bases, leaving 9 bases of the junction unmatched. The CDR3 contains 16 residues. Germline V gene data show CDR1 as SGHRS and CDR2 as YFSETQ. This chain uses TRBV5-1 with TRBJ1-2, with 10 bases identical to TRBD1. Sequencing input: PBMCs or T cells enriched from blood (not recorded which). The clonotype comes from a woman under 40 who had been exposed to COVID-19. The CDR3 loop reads CASSIGTGADHYGYTF. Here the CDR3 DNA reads TGCGCCAGCAGCATCGGGACAGGGGCCGATCACTATGGCTACACCTTC.